The next 7 T cell receptor beta chains were all read from a single sample in a study of blood T cells in healthy people across ages. With a J-beta primer mix and a sample-barcoded 5' primer, a second PCR ran about 7 to 12 cycles. One entry per CDR3 protein, called by TCRdb with MiXCR from the 5' RACE reads. The data show about 800,000 distinct CDR3 sequences, 25% seen once. These data also formed part of another study, on T cells of mothers and their children.

Sequenced input: blood. Receptors were obtained from a boy between 10 and 17 years old in good health.

J is TRBJ1-2 and V is TRBV29-1; a weak D match, TRBD1 (5 bases). Germline V CDR1 and CDR2: SQVTM, ANQGSEA. There are 15 residues in the CDR3. Trimming shortened V by 4 bases and J by 0 bases, and 15 bases separated the two germline ends. The CDR3 coding sequence is TGCAGCGTTGCAGGGAAACCAGCCTCTAACTATGGCTACACCTTC. Protein: CSVAGKPASNYGYTF.

Details on this clonotype: At one of its ends the junction is not consistent with the germline gene, which may arise from a read error. The chain recombines TRBV9 with TRBJ2-3; D is undetermined. Germline lookup yields CDR1 SGDLS and CDR2 YYNGEE. The length of the CDR3 is 15 residues. The DNA of the CDR3 is TGTGCCAGCAGCGGGCCACCGTTAAGCGACGATACACAGTATTTT. Encoded protein: CASSGPPLSDDTQYF.

V and J are TRBV18 and TRBJ2-5; D is ambiguous. The CDR3 covers 14 residues. V gave up 0 bases and J gave up 5 bases, with 10 bases separating them. CDR1 and CDR2 (germline): KGHSH, LQKENI. As DNA, the CDR3 is TGTGCCAGCTCACCACCGCGACCTAAGGAGACCCAGTACTTC. The encoded protein is CASSPPRPKETQYF. Variable domain in full (rest from reference TRBV18 and TRBJ2-5): NAGVMQNPRHLVRRRGQEARLRCSPMKGHSHVYWYRQLPEEGLKFMVYLQKENIIDESGMPKERFSAEFPKEGPSILRIQQVVRGDSAAYFCASSPPRPKETQYFGPGTRLLVL.

This chain links TRBV12-3 or TRBV12-4 with TRBJ2-3; possibly TRBD2 for D (5 bases). Trimming removed 7 bases at V and 8 bases at J, with 16 bases between. The length of the CDR3 is 13 residues. CDR3 sequence (DNA): TGTGCCAGCAACCGAATCCCGGGGAGTACGCAGTATTTT. Protein product: CASNRIPGSTQYF.

For the CDR3, the DNA is TGTGCCAGCAGTGAAGGGGTCTTCGGTTACAATGAGCAGTTCTTC. It encodes CASSEGVFGYNEQFF. V usage is TRBV6-1 and J usage is TRBJ2-1; unclear D gene. The V end was cut by 1 base, the J end by 4 bases, with 11 bases between. The CDR3 runs 15 residues. Germline V CDR1 and CDR2: MNHNS, SASEGT.

This clonotype has just a few counts. The chain couples TRBV28 to TRBJ2-5; D gene uncertain. The germline V gene has CDR1 MDHEN and CDR2 SYDVKM. The V and J ends lost 5 bases and 1 base respectively, with 11 bases between them. The length of the CDR3 is 14 residues. In DNA form, the CDR3 reads TGTGCCAGCAGTCCGGTCGTTCCCCAAGAGACCCAGTACTTC. Protein sequence: CASSPVVPQETQYF. Full variable domain (remainder filled in from reference TRBV28 and TRBJ2-5): DVKVTQSSRYLVKRTGEKVFLECVQDMDHENMFWYRQDPGLGLRLIYFSYDVKMKEKGDIPEGYSVSREKKERFSLILESASTNQTSMYLCASSPVVPQETQYFGPGTRLLVL.

This clonotype occurred a few times. The chain couples TRBV29-1 to TRBJ2-3; TRBD2 agrees at 10 bases. The junction had 5 bases not matched to a gene; V was cut back by 7 bases and J by 4 bases. Germline CDR1 is SQVTM and CDR2 is ANQGSEA. CDR3 length: 13 amino acids. CDR3 protein: CSGSSGSADTQYF. CDR3 in DNA: TGCAGCGGGTCTAGCGGGAGTGCAGATACGCAGTATTTT.